Described below is a single TCR beta chain sequence and its context. Its specificity is unknown. This entry comes from a study of OX40 agonist ivuxolimab in advanced cancers. General observations from the study: Clonal expansion by week 6 occurred in CD4+ and CD8+ blood T cells (at 0.1 to 3.0 mg/kg). Among the nonresponders, some also had low normalized T-cell clonal expansion.

Losses at the gene ends were 4 bases for V and 5 bases for J; bases not matched to a gene: 8. CDR1 is MNHNY and CDR2 is SVGAGI in the germline V gene (reference sequence). The length of the CDR3 is 15 residues. Assay used: immunoSEQ multiplex PCR; TCRdb lists only in-frame clones, some missing. Among about 39,000 clones listed, 80% to 95% were seen once. The chain carries TRBV6-6 and TRBJ2-7; TRBD2 aligns across 10 bases. Sequenced material: CD4+ or CD8+ T cells sorted from blood, taken in a trial of the OX40 agonist ivuxolimab. This sequence originates from an adult with an advanced solid tumor such as melanoma, head and neck, liver or kidney cancer. The CDR3 reads CASSSQLAGSNEQYF. DNA for the CDR3: TGTGCCAGCAGTTCTCAACTAGCGGGGTCCAACGAGCAGTACTTC.